This TCR beta chain was captured in a study of Ad26.COV2.S vaccination and SARS-CoV-2 variants. Broader study findings: Recipients of vaccine and of placebo showed similar breadth of their non-spike TCR repertoires.

Treatment noted: roughly 18 received Ad26.COV2.S at low or high dose, single or two shots; 5 received placebo; per-sample allocation not given. Sampling took place 63 days after the first vaccine or placebo injection. Germline V CDR1 and CDR2: SGHKS, YYEKEE (reference sequence). This CDR3 is 15 amino acids long. Trimming left V 1 base short and J 8 bases short, with 18 bases between. The protocol was immunoSEQ multiplex PCR, while the TCRdb copy is restricted to in-frame clones and leaves out a portion. The profile covers 300,000 to 400,000 clones, with 86% appearing a single time and about 10% taken by the ten largest. To note about this clone: Its antigen is unidentified.

The starting material was peripheral blood, obtained in a trial of Ad26.COV2.S vaccine versus placebo. The rearrangement joins TRBV5-5 to TRBJ1-2; the D gene is possibly TRBD1 (5 bases). This TCR was sampled from a person aged 18-65 years who received the Ad26.COV2.S COVID-19 vaccine or a placebo. CDR3 DNA: TGTGCCAGCAGCTTGAAAGACAGACTCCCTACGGGCTACACCTTC. Its translation is CASSLKDRLPTGYTF. Drawing the rest from reference TRBV5-5 and TRBJ1-2, the complete variable domain is DAGVTQSPTHLIKTRGQQVTLRCSPISGHKSVSWYQQVLGQGPQFIFQYYEKEERGRGNFPDRFSARQFPNYSSELNVNALLLGDSALYLCASSLKDRLPTGYTFGSGTRLTVV.